A selection of T cell receptor beta chains follows, all from one sample in a study of blood T cells in healthy people across ages. TCRdb recomputed calls from the 5' RACE reads with MiXCR, one row per CDR3 protein. The sample lists roughly 800,000 distinct CDR3 sequences, approximately 53% occurring once. The sample comprised blood. The receptors originated from a man at least 80 years old in good health. Each CDR3 is given with its conserved first and last residue. A D gene is named only where the DNA matches it firmly. The size of a clone is reported for some rows only, either as once, few or many, or as a class for expanded clones.

j_gene: TRBJ2-5
d_gene: -
abundance: many
v_gene: TRBV14
CDR3nt: TGTGCCAGCAGCCAAGTCCAAGAGACCCAGTACTTC
CDR3aa: CASSQVQETQYF

j_gene: TRBJ2-7
d_gene: -
abundance: -
v_gene: TRBV6-5
CDR3nt: TGTGCCAGCAGTACCGGGACATTTTACGAGCAGTACTTC
CDR3aa: CASSTGTFYEQYF

j_gene: TRBJ1-1
d_gene: -
abundance: -
v_gene: TRBV29-1
CDR3nt: TGCAGCGTCCTTACAGGGTTTGAAGCTTTCTTT
CDR3aa: CSVLTGFEAFF

j_gene: TRBJ2-7
d_gene: TRBD2
abundance: -
v_gene: TRBV20-1
CDR3nt: TGCAGTGCCCCGATTAGCGGGAGCGACAACGAGCAGTACTTC
CDR3aa: CSAPISGSDNEQYF

j_gene: TRBJ2-5
d_gene: -
abundance: few
v_gene: TRBV6-1
CDR3nt: TGTGCCAGCAGGGCGGAGGCGAAGAGGGCGTACTTC
CDR3aa: CASRAEAKRAYF

j_gene: TRBJ1-3
d_gene: -
abundance: -
v_gene: TRBV29-1
CDR3nt: TGCAGCGTCGACAAGTACTCTGGAAACACCATATATTTT
CDR3aa: CSVDKYSGNTIYF

j_gene: TRBJ1-5
d_gene: -
abundance: few
v_gene: TRBV20-1
CDR3nt: TGCAGTGCTAGAATCCAGAGAGATCAGCCCCAGCATTTT
CDR3aa: CSARIQRDQPQHF

j_gene: TRBJ1-5
d_gene: -
abundance: few
v_gene: TRBV30
CDR3nt: TGTGCCTGGAGTCGGGACGGCCTCCAAGGGCAGCCCCAGCATTTT
CDR3aa: CAWSRDGLQGQPQHF

j_gene: TRBJ2-5
d_gene: -
abundance: many
v_gene: TRBV27
CDR3nt: TGTGCCAGCCGGGGAAGGGGACAAGAGACCCAGTACTTC
CDR3aa: CASRGRGQETQYF

j_gene: TRBJ2-1
d_gene: TRBD2
abundance: -
v_gene: TRBV5-1
CDR3nt: TGCGCCAGCAGTTCTTTTTCGAGCGGGAGTTCCTACAATGAGCAGTTCTTC
CDR3aa: CASSSFSSGSSYNEQFF

j_gene: TRBJ2-5
d_gene: TRBD2
abundance: few
v_gene: TRBV7-2
CDR3nt: TGTGCCAGCAGCTCCCTAGCGGGAGAAGAGACCCAGTACTTC
CDR3aa: CASSSLAGEETQYF

j_gene: TRBJ2-3
d_gene: -
abundance: -
v_gene: TRBV7-3
CDR3nt: TGTGCCAGCAGCCTGATGGGTACAGCCATCACAGATACGCAGTATTTT
CDR3aa: CASSLMGTAITDTQYF

j_gene: TRBJ2-7
d_gene: TRBD2
abundance: -
v_gene: TRBV20-1
CDR3nt: TGCAGTGCTAGAGCGGGGACTAGCGGGAGTGGCGAGCAGTACTTC
CDR3aa: CSARAGTSGSGEQYF

j_gene: TRBJ2-7
d_gene: TRBD1
abundance: once
v_gene: TRBV28
CDR3nt: TGTGCCAGCACGACAGGGTCGTCCTACGAGCAGTACTTC
CDR3aa: CASTTGSSYEQYF

j_gene: TRBJ2-3
d_gene: -
abundance: -
v_gene: TRBV29-1
CDR3nt: TGCAGCGTTGAAGTCCCCAGTGGCGGGCCAGATACGCAGTATTTT
CDR3aa: CSVEVPSGGPDTQYF

j_gene: TRBJ2-7
d_gene: -
abundance: -
v_gene: TRBV5-1
CDR3nt: TGCGCCAGCAGCTTGGGATGGGGCCGGGACGAGCAGTACTTC
CDR3aa: CASSLGWGRDEQYF

j_gene: TRBJ2-7
d_gene: -
abundance: -
v_gene: TRBV12-3/TRBV12-4
CDR3nt: TGTGCCAGCAGCCGAGGACCCCCAGGGGAGCAGTACTTC
CDR3aa: CASSRGPPGEQYF

j_gene: TRBJ1-4
d_gene: -
abundance: -
v_gene: TRBV2
CDR3nt: TGTGCCAGCTCCGACGGGGCGGAGGAAAAACTGTTTTTT
CDR3aa: CASSDGAEEKLFF

j_gene: TRBJ1-1
d_gene: -
abundance: -
v_gene: TRBV6-5
CDR3nt: TGTGCCAGCAGTTATAACGGGAACACTGAAGCTTTCTTT
CDR3aa: CASSYNGNTEAFF

j_gene: TRBJ2-7
d_gene: -
abundance: -
v_gene: TRBV6-2/TRBV6-3
CDR3nt: TGTGCCAGCTACTGGACTGGACTCTGCGAGCAGTACTTC
CDR3aa: CASYWTGLCEQYF

j_gene: TRBJ2-7
d_gene: -
abundance: few
v_gene: TRBV29-1
CDR3nt: TGCAGCGTTGCAGGGAGCTACGAGCAGTACTTC
CDR3aa: CSVAGSYEQYF

j_gene: TRBJ1-5
d_gene: TRBD1
abundance: -
v_gene: TRBV4-2
CDR3nt: TGTGCCAGCAGCCCTGAAGACAGGGGCGGCGGTCAGCCCCAGCATTTT
CDR3aa: CASSPEDRGGGQPQHF

j_gene: TRBJ2-7
d_gene: -
abundance: few
v_gene: TRBV14
CDR3nt: TGTGCCAGCAGCCGGGGGGGGCTACCCTACGAGCAGTACTTC
CDR3aa: CASSRGGLPYEQYF

j_gene: TRBJ2-7
d_gene: TRBD2
abundance: -
v_gene: TRBV2
CDR3nt: TGTGCCAGCACCCTAAGGGGCGGGAGCCACGAGCAGTACTTC
CDR3aa: CASTLRGGSHEQYF

j_gene: TRBJ1-1
d_gene: TRBD1
abundance: few
v_gene: TRBV28
CDR3nt: TGTGCCAGCAGATTCCTAGGGACAGGGGACACTGAAGCTTTCTTT
CDR3aa: CASRFLGTGDTEAFF

j_gene: TRBJ2-1
d_gene: TRBD2
abundance: -
v_gene: TRBV24-1
CDR3nt: TGTGCCACCAGTGATTTCAGTAGCGGGGTTTCAAATGAGCAGTTCTTC
CDR3aa: CATSDFSSGVSNEQFF

j_gene: TRBJ2-6
d_gene: TRBD1
abundance: few
v_gene: TRBV12-3/TRBV12-4
CDR3nt: TGTGCCAGCAGTCCTCGGACAGGGGGCTTGACTGGGGCCAACGTCCTGACTTTC
CDR3aa: CASSPRTGGLTGANVLTF

j_gene: TRBJ2-7
d_gene: TRBD2
abundance: few
v_gene: TRBV10-3
CDR3nt: TGTGCCATCAGTGACCCTAGCGGGAGATTCTACGAGCAGTACTTC
CDR3aa: CAISDPSGRFYEQYF

j_gene: TRBJ2-7
d_gene: TRBD2
abundance: -
v_gene: TRBV27
CDR3nt: TGTGCCAGCAGTTTAGCCCGGGGACTAGTTGCGGACGAGCAGTACTTC
CDR3aa: CASSLARGLVADEQYF

j_gene: TRBJ2-3
d_gene: TRBD2
abundance: -
v_gene: TRBV2
CDR3nt: TGTGCCAGCACCGGGGGCGGACTAGCGGGAGCTGGTAGATACGCGTATTTT
CDR3aa: CASTGGGLAGAGRYAYF

j_gene: TRBJ1-4
d_gene: TRBD1
abundance: few
v_gene: TRBV5-1
CDR3nt: TGCGCCAGCAGCGAGGACAGGGGGCGAAGTGAAAAACTGTTTTTT
CDR3aa: CASSEDRGRSEKLFF

j_gene: TRBJ2-3
d_gene: TRBD2
abundance: once
v_gene: TRBV6-2/TRBV6-3
CDR3nt: TGTGTCAGCAAGTTAGCGGGAGGAGGGAGCGGAGATACGCAGTATTTT
CDR3aa: CVSKLAGGGSGDTQYF

j_gene: TRBJ2-7
d_gene: -
abundance: -
v_gene: TRBV27
CDR3nt: TGTGCCAGCGGGGGGAAGGGATGGAGCGAGCAGTACTTC
CDR3aa: CASGGKGWSEQYF

j_gene: TRBJ2-1
d_gene: -
abundance: -
v_gene: TRBV6-1
CDR3nt: TGTGCCAGCGCACGGGGCGCCTACAATGAGCAGTTCTTC
CDR3aa: CASARGAYNEQFF

j_gene: TRBJ2-1
d_gene: TRBD2
abundance: -
v_gene: TRBV5-1
CDR3nt: TGCGCCAGCAGGGCCAATCTAGCGGGAGGCAATGAGCAGTTCTTC
CDR3aa: CASRANLAGGNEQFF

j_gene: TRBJ2-1
d_gene: -
abundance: -
v_gene: TRBV27
CDR3nt: TGTGCCAGCACCCCTAGTCCGTTCTTC
CDR3aa: CASTPSPFF

j_gene: TRBJ2-7
d_gene: -
abundance: -
v_gene: TRBV7-8
CDR3nt: TGTGCCAGCGGCGGGGACTACGAGCAGTACTTC
CDR3aa: CASGGDYEQYF

j_gene: TRBJ2-7
d_gene: TRBD2
abundance: few
v_gene: TRBV13
CDR3nt: TGTGCCAGCAGCTTAGTACTAGCGGACGCCTACGAGCAGTACTTC
CDR3aa: CASSLVLADAYEQYF

j_gene: TRBJ1-1
d_gene: -
abundance: -
v_gene: TRBV7-9
CDR3nt: TGTGCCAGCAGCTCGTTGGGGGGGCGCCCGAACACTGAAGCTTTCTTT
CDR3aa: CASSSLGGRPNTEAFF

j_gene: TRBJ2-7
d_gene: TRBD2
abundance: -
v_gene: TRBV7-2
CDR3nt: TGTGCCAGCAGCGTAGCGTCTAGCGGTTACGAGCAGTACTTC
CDR3aa: CASSVASSGYEQYF

j_gene: TRBJ2-2
d_gene: -
abundance: -
v_gene: TRBV7-2
CDR3nt: TGTGCCAGCCGCCCGCCTAACACCGGGGAGCTGTTTTTT
CDR3aa: CASRPPNTGELFF

j_gene: TRBJ2-1
d_gene: -
abundance: -
v_gene: TRBV18
CDR3nt: TGTGCCAGCTCACCACTGTCGGGATCCGGTGAGCAGTTCTTC
CDR3aa: CASSPLSGSGEQFF

j_gene: TRBJ2-7
d_gene: TRBD2
abundance: once
v_gene: TRBV7-2
CDR3nt: TGTGCCAGCAGCCTTAGCGGGAGCGCCCACAATGAGCAGTACTTC
CDR3aa: CASSLSGSAHNEQYF

j_gene: TRBJ2-3
d_gene: -
abundance: -
v_gene: TRBV20-1
CDR3nt: TGCAGTGCCCAAACGGCGTATCTTAGCACAGATACGCAGTATTTT
CDR3aa: CSAQTAYLSTDTQYF

j_gene: TRBJ1-2
d_gene: -
abundance: once
v_gene: TRBV3-1
CDR3nt: TGTGCCAGCACCCCTGGACAGTCTAACTATGGCTACACCTTC
CDR3aa: CASTPGQSNYGYTF